These 26 T cell receptor beta chains were all obtained from the same sample, sequenced in a study of blood T cells in healthy people across ages. A sample-barcoded 5' primer and a J-beta primer mix were used in a second PCR of about 6 to 12 cycles. TCRdb processed the 5' RACE reads anew with MiXCR; each CDR3 protein has one entry. The data hold 450,000 to 600,000 distinct CDR3 sequences, with about a quarter observed a single time. The same data also went into a second study, on T cells of mothers and their children.

Sequenced: blood. The receptors were sampled from a boy between 2 and 10 years old in good health.

This sequence joins TRBV18 and TRBJ2-5, with D perhaps matching TRBD2 (5 bases). The J call may not be correct, given that the DNA end is closer to TRBJ2-7. Germline V lookup: CDR1 KGHSH, CDR2 LQKENI. CDR3 length: 16 amino acids. As DNA, the CDR3 is TGTGCCAGCTCACCACCGCGGGCCGCTCGCTCCTACGAGCAGTACTTC. As protein: CASSPPRAARSYEQYF.

This clonotype was counted between two and nine times. The genes are TRBV29-1 and TRBJ2-5, with D perhaps TRBD2 (7 bases). The DNA end favors TRBJ2-1, so the J call may be wrong. Germline V gene lookup returns CDR1 SQVTM and CDR2 ANQGSEA. The CDR3 totals 15 residues. This chain's CDR3 is CSGASGTTGGDEQFF. For the CDR3, the DNA is TGCAGCGGGGCTTCCGGGACCACGGGGGGCGATGAGCAGTTCTTC.

This clonotype was observed many times. This sequence joins TRBV7-8 and TRBJ2-5, with D possibly TRBD2 on 5 matching bases. Trimming took off 0 bases at V and 4 bases at J, with 15 bases between the two ends. CDR1 is SGHVS and CDR2 is FQNEAQ in the germline V gene. This CDR3 has 16 amino acids. Here the CDR3 reads CASSLAGRAAPETQYF. CDR3 in DNA: TGTGCCAGCAGCTTAGCAGGGCGGGCCGCCCCAGAGACCCAGTACTTC.

CDR3 protein: CSVEVREELFF. The CDR3 DNA sequence: TGCAGCGTTGAGGTACGGGAAGAACTGTTTTTT. V gene TRBV29-1 combines with J gene TRBJ1-4; D ambiguous. Per the germline V gene, CDR1 is SQVTM and CDR2 is ANQGSEA. The CDR3 spans 11 residues. The V end was cut by 3 bases, the J end by 12 bases, with 11 bases between.

This clonotype turned up a few times. At one of its ends the junction is not consistent with the germline gene, which may arise from a read error. This sequence joins TRBV7-2 and TRBJ1-1; 7 positions agree with TRBD1. The germline CDR1 and CDR2 sequences are SGHTA and FQGNSA. This CDR3 is built from 14 residues. The CDR3 sequence: CASGLGDRTTEAFF. CDR3 coding DNA: TGTGCCAGCGGCTTGGGGGACAGAACTACTGAAGCTTTCTTT.

There are many counts of this clonotype. The chain employs TRBV12-3 or TRBV12-4 and TRBJ2-5; D is possibly TRBD1 or TRBD2 (5 bases each). V gave up 5 bases and J gave up 5 bases, with 9 bases separating them. CDR3 size: 12 residues. CDR3 bases: TGTGCCAGCAGTGGGACGGGGGAGACCCAGTACTTC. Translated: CASSGTGETQYF.

The V and J genes are TRBV28 and TRBJ2-5, with 11 bases fitting TRBD2. From germline, CDR1 is MDHEN and CDR2 SYDVKM. The CDR3 totals 16 residues. Trimming removed 6 bases from V and 2 bases from J; junction bases left unmatched: 8. CDR3 DNA sequence: TGTGCCAGCAGCCCTTCGGGACTAGCGGATCAAGAGACCCAGTACTTC. This sequence encodes CASSPSGLADQETQYF.

This rearrangement joins TRBV20-1 to TRBJ2-1; 11 nucleotides align to TRBD2. The CDR3 length is 13 residues. Germline CDR1 DFQATT, CDR2 SNEGSKA (reference sequence). Germline trimming cut 3 bases from V and 7 bases from J; bases unmatched to any gene: 2. The CDR3 reads CSASRTSGNEQFF. CDR3 nucleotide sequence: TGCAGTGCTAGCCGGACTAGCGGGAATGAGCAGTTCTTC.

A few counts support this clonotype. V is TRBV9 and J is TRBJ2-5; TRBD1 agrees at 8 bases. V lost 3 bases and J lost 5; bases outside the gene matches: 9. This CDR3 is built from 15 residues. Germline CDR1 and CDR2: SGDLS and YYNGEE. CDR3 coding DNA: TGTGCCAGCAGCGCCGACAGGGGAAATGGGGAGACCCAGTACTTC. Its translation is CASSADRGNGETQYF. Using reference TRBV9 and TRBJ2-5 for the parts outside the CDR3, the full variable domain is DSGVTQTPKHLITATGQRVTLRCSPRSGDLSVYWYQQSLDQGLQFLIQYYNGEERAKGNILERFSAQQFPDLHSELNLSSLELGDSALYFCASSADRGNGETQYFGPGTRLLVL.

V and J are TRBV5-5 and TRBJ1-2, with a weak D call TRBD1 (6 bases). The CDR3 has 15 residues. Per the germline V gene, CDR1 is SGHKS and CDR2 is YYEKEE (reference sequence). The V and J ends lost 1 base and 4 bases respectively, with 14 bases between them. The CDR3 sequence is CASSLSDGGSYGYTF. The CDR3 DNA follows: TGTGCCAGCAGCTTGTCTGACGGGGGCAGCTATGGCTACACCTTC.

This clonotype has just a few counts. J is TRBJ2-3 and V is TRBV29-1, with 8 bases fitting TRBD2. V was pared by 4 bases and J by 2 bases, with 5 bases of the junction left unmatched. The CDR3 has 14 amino acids. The germline V gene encodes CDR1 SQVTM and CDR2 ANQGSEA. CDR3 sequence (DNA): TGCAGCGTTGCTTTAGCGGGGTTCACAGATACGCAGTATTTT. Amino acid sequence: CSVALAGFTDTQYF.

This clonotype was observed a handful of times. Given the absence of the conserved phenylalanine or tryptophan at the CDR3 end, a read error is likely. The chain carries TRBV12-3 or TRBV12-4 and TRBJ1-1, with D hard to call. V lost 4 bases and J 3 bases, leaving 9 bases between the germline ends. CDR3 length: 13 amino acids. CDR3 sequence (DNA): TGTGCCAGCAGTTGGGCAGCCTACACTGAAGCTTTCTCT. This translates into CASSWAAYTEAFS.

The rearrangement uses TRBV7-2 and TRBJ1-1; D ambiguous. The CDR3 contains 13 residues. V was cut by 5 bases and J by 11 bases, with 18 bases left in between. Germline V lookup: CDR1 SGHTA, CDR2 FQGNSA. The CDR3 DNA is TGTGCCAGCAGCCTTGGTGGAAGGATTGAGGCTTTCTTT. This codes for CASSLGGRIEAFF.

This clonotype was detected only a few times. The V gene is TRBV7-2, the J gene TRBJ2-3; 7 nucleotides align to TRBD2. This CDR3 spans 14 amino acids. The germline gives CDR1 SGHTA, CDR2 FQGNSA. Germline trimming cut 8 bases from V and 2 bases from J; bases unmatched to any gene: 7. The DNA for the CDR3 is TGTGCCAGCTGGAGAGCGGGGTCCACAGATACGCAGTATTTT. Residues: CASWRAGSTDTQYF.

This clonotype was counted only a few times. This chain uses TRBV7-9 with TRBJ2-7; TRBD2 might be the D (5 bases). The CDR3 consists of 13 residues. From germline, CDR1 is SEHNR and CDR2 FQNEAQ (reference sequence). The V end lost 5 bases, the J end lost 7 bases, and 15 bases lay between the germline ends. The CDR3 DNA reads as TGTGCCAGCAGCGCTGACGGGGTAGGGGAGCAGTACTTC. Translating gives CASSADGVGEQYF.

The chain links TRBV4-3 to TRBJ2-7; D remains ambiguous. The CDR3 covers 14 residues. With 0 bases removed from V and 2 bases from J, the gap between germline ends came to 8 bases. Germline V gene data show CDR1 as LGHNA and CDR2 as YSLEER. The CDR3, as DNA: TGCGCCAGCAGCCAAGATTCCTGGACCTACGAGCAGTACTTC. Encoded protein: CASSQDSWTYEQYF.

The chain combines TRBV6-6 with TRBJ2-2; 7 bases align to TRBD1. J was trimmed by 7 bases and V by 6 bases; bases with no gene match: 8. Germline assignment: CDR1 MNHNY and CDR2 SVGAGI (reference sequence). The CDR3 contains 14 residues. The CDR3: CASSPRQGVGELFF. CDR3 DNA: TGTGCCAGCAGCCCCCGACAGGGAGTCGGGGAGCTGTTTTTT.

The V call is TRBV19, the J call TRBJ2-5; unclear D gene. TRBJ2-7 matches the DNA end more closely, so the J call is doubtful. CDR3 size: 11 residues. Germline V gene data show CDR1 as LNHDA and CDR2 as SQIVND (reference sequence). CDR3 DNA: TGTGCCAGTAGTATGGACTACGAGCAGTACTTC. Translation gives CASSMDYEQYF.

The chain employs TRBV9 and TRBJ1-4; D perhaps matches TRBD1 (6 bases). V lost 0 bases to trimming and J lost 6 bases, with 12 bases between them. The CDR3 is made up of 15 amino acids. Germline CDR1 reads SGDLS; CDR2 reads YYNGEE. The CDR3 region has the DNA TGTGCCAGCAGCGTAGATTCCGGGGGCTATGAAAAACTGTTTTTT. Translated, it gives CASSVDSGGYEKLFF.

This clonotype came up a few times. One end of the junction fails to match germline, which may point to a read error. The chain employs TRBV5-1 and TRBJ1-1, with D possibly matching TRBD1 (5 bases). The CDR3 spans 15 residues. CDR1 is SGHRS and CDR2 is YFSETQ in the germline V gene. The CDR3 sequence: CAGSPPGGANTEAFF. As DNA, the CDR3 is TGCGCCGGCAGCCCCCCCGGTGGGGCGAACACTGAAGCTTTCTTT. The variable domain in full, with the rest retrieved from reference TRBV5-1 and TRBJ1-1, is KAGVTQTPRYLIKTRGQQVTLSCSPISGHRSVSWYQQTPGQGLQFLFEYFSETQRNKGNFPGRFSGRQFSNSRSEMNVSTLELGDSALYLCAGSPPGGANTEAFFGQGTRLTVV.

Details on this clonotype: The junction differs from germline at one of its ends, possibly a read error. The chain is built from TRBV28 and TRBJ1-2; D is perhaps TRBD1 (5 bases). Germline V gene sequence: CDR1 MDHEN, CDR2 SYDVKM. The CDR3 is 12 residues long. DNA of the CDR3: TGTGCCAGCAGGGGGGGAGCCCGTGTGATCTCCTTC. This sequence encodes CASRGGARVISF.

This clonotype was recorded once. One end of the junction fails to match germline, which may point to a read error. CDR3 in amino acids: CSVLDGYEQYF. DNA for the CDR3: TGTAGCGTACTGGACGGGTACGAGCAGTACTTC. The chain recombines TRBV29-1 with TRBJ2-7; possibly TRBD2 for D (5 bases). The CDR3 runs 11 residues. Germline-derived CDR1 and CDR2 are SQVTM and ANQGSEA.

The chain links TRBV12-3 or TRBV12-4 to TRBJ1-6, with D maybe TRBD1 (6 bases). The V gene lost 5 bases and the J gene lost 13 bases, with 12 bases spanning the gap. This CDR3 region has 12 residues. DNA of the CDR3: TGTGCCAGCAGTCAAGGAAGGGGGCCCCTCCACTTT. This sequence encodes CASSQGRGPLHF.

The V gene is TRBV5-4, the J gene TRBJ2-7, with 9 positions matching TRBD2. Per the germline V gene, CDR1 is SGHNT and CDR2 is YYREEE (reference sequence). The CDR3 contains 15 residues. J was trimmed by 2 bases and V by 4 bases; bases with no gene match: 7. The CDR3 loop reads CASSTPSGNTYEQYF. The CDR3 coding sequence is TGTGCCAGCAGCACCCCTAGCGGGAACACCTACGAGCAGTACTTC.

V and J are TRBV12-3 or TRBV12-4 and TRBJ2-1; no firm D call. The V end was cut by 3 bases, the J end by 0 bases, with 9 bases between. The CDR3 is made up of 15 amino acids. CDR3 in amino acids: CASSFQLGSYNEQFF. The CDR3 nucleotides read TGTGCCAGCAGTTTTCAGCTAGGCTCCTACAATGAGCAGTTCTTC.

The chain couples TRBV29-1 to TRBJ2-3; D remains ambiguous. The V and J ends lost 8 bases and 3 bases respectively, with 12 bases between them. CDR1 and CDR2 from the germline V gene are SQVTM and ANQGSEA. The CDR3 contains 12 residues. CDR3 in amino acids: CSWALRTDTQYF. The CDR3, as DNA: TGCAGCTGGGCCCTTCGAACAGATACGCAGTATTTT.